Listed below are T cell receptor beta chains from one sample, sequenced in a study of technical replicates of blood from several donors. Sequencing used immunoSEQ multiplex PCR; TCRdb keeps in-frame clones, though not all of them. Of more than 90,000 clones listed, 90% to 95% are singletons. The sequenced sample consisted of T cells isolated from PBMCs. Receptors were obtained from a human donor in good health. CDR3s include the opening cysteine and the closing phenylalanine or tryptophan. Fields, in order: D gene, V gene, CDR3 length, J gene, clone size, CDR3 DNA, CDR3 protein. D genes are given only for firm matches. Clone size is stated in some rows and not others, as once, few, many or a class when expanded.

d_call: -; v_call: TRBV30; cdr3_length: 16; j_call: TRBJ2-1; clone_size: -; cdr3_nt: TGTGCCTGGACCCGGCGAGGTACACCTCTTTCTAATGAGCAGTTCTTC; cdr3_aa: CAWTRRGTPLSNEQFF
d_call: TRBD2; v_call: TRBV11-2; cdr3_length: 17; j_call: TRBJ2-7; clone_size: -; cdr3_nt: TGTGCCAGCAGCTTAGATCCCTGGCGGGAGGAGGTCTACGAGCAGTACTTC; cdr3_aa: CASSLDPWREEVYEQYF
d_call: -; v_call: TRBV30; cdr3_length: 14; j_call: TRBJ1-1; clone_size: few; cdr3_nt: TGTGCCTGGAGTGTAGGCAGGGTGAACACTGAAGCTTTCTTT; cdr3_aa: CAWSVGRVNTEAFF
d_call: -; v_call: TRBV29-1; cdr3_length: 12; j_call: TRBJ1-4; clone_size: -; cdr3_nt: TGCAGCGTTTTGAGGGGGAATGAAAAACTGTTTTTT; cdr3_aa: CSVLRGNEKLFF
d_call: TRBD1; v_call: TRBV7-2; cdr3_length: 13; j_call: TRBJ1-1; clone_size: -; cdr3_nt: TGTGCCAGCAGAGGACAGGGGGGTATTGAAGCTTTCTTT; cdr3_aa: CASRGQGGIEAFF
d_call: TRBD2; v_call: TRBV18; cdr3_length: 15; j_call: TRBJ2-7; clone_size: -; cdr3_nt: TGTGCCAGCTCACCTAGGACTAGCGGGAACGGCGAGCAGTACTTC; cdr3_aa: CASSPRTSGNGEQYF
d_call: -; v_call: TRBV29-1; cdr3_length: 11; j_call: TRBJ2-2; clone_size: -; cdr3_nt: TGCAGCGGGGGGGTTCTGGGGGAGCTGTTTTTT; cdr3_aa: CSGGVLGELFF
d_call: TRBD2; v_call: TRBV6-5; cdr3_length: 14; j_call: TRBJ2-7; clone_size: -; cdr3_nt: TGTGCCAGCAGACTAGCGGGGGGTACATACGAGCAGTACTTC; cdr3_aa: CASRLAGGTYEQYF
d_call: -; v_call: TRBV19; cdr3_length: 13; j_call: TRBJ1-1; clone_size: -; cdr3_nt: TGTGCCAGTAGTAGGTCCGGGACAAGGGAAGCTTTCTTT; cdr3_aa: CASSRSGTREAFF
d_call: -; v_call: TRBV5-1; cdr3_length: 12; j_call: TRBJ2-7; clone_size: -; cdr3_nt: TGCGCCAGCTACAACGAGGAGAACGAGCAGTACTTC; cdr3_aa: CASYNEENEQYF
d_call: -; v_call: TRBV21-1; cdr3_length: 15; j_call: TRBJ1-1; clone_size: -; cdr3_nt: TGTGCCAGCAGCGGGGGGGACAGGGGGATTGGTGAAGCTTTCTTT; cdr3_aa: CASSGGDRGIGEAFF
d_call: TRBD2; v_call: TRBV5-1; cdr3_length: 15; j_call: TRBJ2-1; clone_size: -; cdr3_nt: TGCGCCAGCAGCTCTATAGCGGGATCCTACAATGAGCAGTTCTTC; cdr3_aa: CASSSIAGSYNEQFF
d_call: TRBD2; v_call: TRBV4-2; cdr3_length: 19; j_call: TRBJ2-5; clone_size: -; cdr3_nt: TGTGCCAGCAGCCAAGATCCCCCCGGACTAGCGGGAGGGCAAGAGACCCAGTACTTC; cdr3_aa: CASSQDPPGLAGGQETQYF
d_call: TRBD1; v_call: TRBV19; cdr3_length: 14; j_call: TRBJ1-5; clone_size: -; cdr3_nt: TGTGCCAGTAAATGGCGACAGGGGGATCAGCCCCAGCATTTT; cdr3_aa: CASKWRQGDQPQHF
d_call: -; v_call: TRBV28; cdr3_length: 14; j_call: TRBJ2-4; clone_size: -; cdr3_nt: TGTGCCAGCAGTTTTGTTCGGGAGAAGGACATTCAGTACTTC; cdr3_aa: CASSFVREKDIQYF
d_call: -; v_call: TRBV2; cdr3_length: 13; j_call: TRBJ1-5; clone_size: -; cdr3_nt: TGTGCCAGCGATTTTCGGCCTAGTCAGCCCCAGCATTTT; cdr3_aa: CASDFRPSQPQHF
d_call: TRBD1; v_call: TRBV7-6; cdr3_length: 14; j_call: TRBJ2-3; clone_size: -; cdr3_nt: TGTGCCAGCAGCTTAACAGGGGACACAGATACGCAGTATTTT; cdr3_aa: CASSLTGDTDTQYF
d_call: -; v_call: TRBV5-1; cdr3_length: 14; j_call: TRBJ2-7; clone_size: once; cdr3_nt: TGCGCCAGCAGCTTGGATCCCCCTTCCTACGAGCAGTACTTC; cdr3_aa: CASSLDPPSYEQYF
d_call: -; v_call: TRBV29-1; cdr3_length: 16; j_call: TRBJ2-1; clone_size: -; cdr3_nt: TGCAGCGTTACAGGGATAACAGGGTGGACCTACAATGAGCAGTTCTTC; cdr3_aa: CSVTGITGWTYNEQFF
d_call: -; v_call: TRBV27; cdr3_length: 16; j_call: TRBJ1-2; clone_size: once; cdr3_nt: TGTGCCAGCAGTTTATCTTTTTTGGGGCAGGGCGCTGGCTACACCTTC; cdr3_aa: CASSLSFLGQGAGYTF
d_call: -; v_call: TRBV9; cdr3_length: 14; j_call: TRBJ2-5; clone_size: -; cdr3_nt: TGTGCCAGCAGCCCGGGGGATGGGGAAGAGACCCAGTACTTC; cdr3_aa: CASSPGDGEETQYF
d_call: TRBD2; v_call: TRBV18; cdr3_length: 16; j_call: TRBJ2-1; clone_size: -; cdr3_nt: TGTGCCAGCTCACCAACCGCTAGCGGAGGCTTCAATGAGCAGTTCTTC; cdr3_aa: CASSPTASGGFNEQFF
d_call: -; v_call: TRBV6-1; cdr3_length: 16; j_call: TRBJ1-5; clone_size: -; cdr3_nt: TGTGCCAGCAGTGAATCAGAGGTGCTAAGCAATCAGCCCCAGCATTTT; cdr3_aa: CASSESEVLSNQPQHF
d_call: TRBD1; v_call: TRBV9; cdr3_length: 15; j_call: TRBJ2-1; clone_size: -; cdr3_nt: TGTGCCAGCAGCGCCTCCGGGACAGGAGGGAATGAGCAGTTCTTC; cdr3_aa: CASSASGTGGNEQFF
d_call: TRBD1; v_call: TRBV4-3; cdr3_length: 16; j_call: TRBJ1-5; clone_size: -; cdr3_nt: TGCGCCAGCAGCCAAATGTGGGACAGGGGAAATCAGCCCCAGCATTTT; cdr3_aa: CASSQMWDRGNQPQHF
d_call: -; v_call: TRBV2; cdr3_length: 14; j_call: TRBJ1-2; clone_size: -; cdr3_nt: TGTGCCAGCAGAGTTGCGACAGAGCCGTATGGCTACACCTTC; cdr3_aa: CASRVATEPYGYTF
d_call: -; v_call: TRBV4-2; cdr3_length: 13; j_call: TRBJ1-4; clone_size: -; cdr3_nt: TGTGCCAGCAGCCGGGACATAGGGGAAAAACTGTTTTTT; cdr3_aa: CASSRDIGEKLFF
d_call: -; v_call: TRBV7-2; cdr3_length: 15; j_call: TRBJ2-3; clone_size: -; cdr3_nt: TGTGCCAGCAGCTTATTTGGTAGTAGCACAGATACGCAGTATTTT; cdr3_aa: CASSLFGSSTDTQYF
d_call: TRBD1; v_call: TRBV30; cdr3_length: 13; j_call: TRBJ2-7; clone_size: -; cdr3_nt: TGTGCCCGCGCCCGGACAGGGGCAGACGAGCAGTACTTC; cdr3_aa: CARARTGADEQYF
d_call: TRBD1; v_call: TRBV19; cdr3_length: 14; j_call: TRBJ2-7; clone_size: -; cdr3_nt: TGTGCCAGTAGTATCCCAGGGGGTGCCTACGAGCAGTACTTC; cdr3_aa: CASSIPGGAYEQYF
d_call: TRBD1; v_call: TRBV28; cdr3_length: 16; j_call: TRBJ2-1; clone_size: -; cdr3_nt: TGTGCCAGCAGTTCCTTTTCGGGACAGGGCAACAATGAGCAGTTCTTC; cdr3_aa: CASSSFSGQGNNEQFF
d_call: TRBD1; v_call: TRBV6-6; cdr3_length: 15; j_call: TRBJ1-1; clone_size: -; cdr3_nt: TGTGCCAGCTCCGAAACGCAGGGGGCGAGCACTGAAGCTTTCTTT; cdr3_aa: CASSETQGASTEAFF
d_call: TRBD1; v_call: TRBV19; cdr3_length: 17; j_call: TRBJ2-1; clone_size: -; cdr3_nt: TGTGCCAGTAGCCCGGGACAGCCGCAAGTCTCCTACAATGAGCAGTTCTTC; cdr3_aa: CASSPGQPQVSYNEQFF
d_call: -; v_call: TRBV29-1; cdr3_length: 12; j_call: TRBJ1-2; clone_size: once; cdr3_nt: TGCAGCGTTGTCACAGGTGGTTATGGCTACACCTTC; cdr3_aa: CSVVTGGYGYTF
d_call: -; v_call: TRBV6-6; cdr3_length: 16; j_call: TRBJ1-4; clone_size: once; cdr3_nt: TGTGCCAGCGGACCGGGACGGGAGATTAATAGTGAAAAACTGTTTTTT; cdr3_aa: CASGPGREINSEKLFF
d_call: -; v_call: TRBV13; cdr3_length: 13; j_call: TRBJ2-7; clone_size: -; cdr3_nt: TGTGCCAGCAGCCCCCCGGGAAACTACGAGCAGTACTTC; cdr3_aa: CASSPPGNYEQYF
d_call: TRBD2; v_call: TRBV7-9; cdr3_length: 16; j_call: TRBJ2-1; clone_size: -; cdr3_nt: TGTGCCAGCAGCTTAGTCCTAGCGGGAGGGCGCGGTGAGCAGTTCTTC; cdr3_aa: CASSLVLAGGRGEQFF
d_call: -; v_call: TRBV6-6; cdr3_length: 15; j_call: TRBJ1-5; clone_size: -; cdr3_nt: TGTGCCAGCAGGCCCGGACAGCCACAGAATCAGCCCCAGCATTTT; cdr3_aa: CASRPGQPQNQPQHF
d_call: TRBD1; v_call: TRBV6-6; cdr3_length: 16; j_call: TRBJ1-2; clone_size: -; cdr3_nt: TGTGCCAGCAGTTACTCGAACCCCGGGACAGGATATGGCTACACCTTC; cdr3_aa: CASSYSNPGTGYGYTF
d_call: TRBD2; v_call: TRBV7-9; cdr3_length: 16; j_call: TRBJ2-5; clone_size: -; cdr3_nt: TGTGCCAGCAGCTTATTCGCGCGGGAGGACCGAGAGACCCAGTACTTC; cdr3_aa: CASSLFAREDRETQYF
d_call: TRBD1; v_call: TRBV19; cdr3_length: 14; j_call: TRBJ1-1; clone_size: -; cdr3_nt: TGTGCCAGTACCTACAGACAGGGTTACCCGGCAGCTTTCTTT; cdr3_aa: CASTYRQGYPAAFF
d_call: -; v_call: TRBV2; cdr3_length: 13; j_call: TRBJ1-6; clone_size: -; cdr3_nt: TGTGCCAGCAGGATCAACAGGGATTCACCCCTCCACTTT; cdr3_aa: CASRINRDSPLHF
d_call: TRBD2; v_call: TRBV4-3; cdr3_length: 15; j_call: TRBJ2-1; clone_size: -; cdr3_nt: TGCGCCAGCAGCCAAGGATGGGAGGGCCGGGATGAGCAGTTCTTC; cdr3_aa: CASSQGWEGRDEQFF
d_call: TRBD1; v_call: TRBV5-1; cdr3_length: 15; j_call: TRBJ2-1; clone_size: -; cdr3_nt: TGCGCCAGCAGCTTGGAGGGACAGGGGCCCAATGAGCAGTTCTTC; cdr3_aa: CASSLEGQGPNEQFF
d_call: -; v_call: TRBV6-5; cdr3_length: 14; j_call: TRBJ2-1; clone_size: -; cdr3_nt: TGTGCCAGCAGTTCTCGAGGTTACTACAATGAGCAGTTCTTC; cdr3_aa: CASSSRGYYNEQFF
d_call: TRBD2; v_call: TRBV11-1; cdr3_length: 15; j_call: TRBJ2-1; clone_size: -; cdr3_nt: TGTGCCAGCAGGTCTACTCGGACTAGCGCGCTTGAGCAGTTCTTC; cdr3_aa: CASRSTRTSALEQFF